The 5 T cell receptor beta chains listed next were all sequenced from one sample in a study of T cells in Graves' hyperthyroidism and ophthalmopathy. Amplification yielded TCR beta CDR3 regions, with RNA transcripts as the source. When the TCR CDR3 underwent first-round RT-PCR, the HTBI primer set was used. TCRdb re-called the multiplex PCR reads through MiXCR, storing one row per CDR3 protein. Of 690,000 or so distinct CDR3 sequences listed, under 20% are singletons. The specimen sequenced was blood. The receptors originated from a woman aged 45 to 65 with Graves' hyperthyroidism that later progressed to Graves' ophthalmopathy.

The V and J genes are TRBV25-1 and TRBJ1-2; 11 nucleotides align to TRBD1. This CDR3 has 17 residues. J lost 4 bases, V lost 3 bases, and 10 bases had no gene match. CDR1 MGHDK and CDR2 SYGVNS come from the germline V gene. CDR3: CASSDGGTGGQGYGYTF. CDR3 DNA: TGTGCCAGCAGTGACGGGGGGACAGGGGGTCAGGGCTATGGCTACACCTTC.

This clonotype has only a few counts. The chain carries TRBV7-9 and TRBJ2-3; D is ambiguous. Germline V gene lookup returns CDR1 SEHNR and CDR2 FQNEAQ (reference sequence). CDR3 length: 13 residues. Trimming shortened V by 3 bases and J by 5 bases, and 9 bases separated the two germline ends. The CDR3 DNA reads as TGTGCCAGCAGCTTGGGATTTTTAGATACGCAGTATTTT. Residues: CASSLGFLDTQYF.

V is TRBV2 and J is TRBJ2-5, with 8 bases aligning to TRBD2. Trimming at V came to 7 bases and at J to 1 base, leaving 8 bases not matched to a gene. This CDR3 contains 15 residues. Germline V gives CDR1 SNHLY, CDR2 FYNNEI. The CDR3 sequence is CASIGTRKPQETQYF. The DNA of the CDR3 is TGTGCCAGCATAGGGACTAGAAAGCCCCAAGAGACCCAGTACTTC.

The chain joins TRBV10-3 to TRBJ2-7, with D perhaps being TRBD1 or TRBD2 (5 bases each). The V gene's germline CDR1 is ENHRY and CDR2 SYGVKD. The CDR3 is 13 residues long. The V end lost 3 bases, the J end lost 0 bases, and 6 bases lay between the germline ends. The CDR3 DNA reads TGTGCCATCAGTGACGGGACCTCCTACGAGCAGTACTTC. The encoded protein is CAISDGTSYEQYF.

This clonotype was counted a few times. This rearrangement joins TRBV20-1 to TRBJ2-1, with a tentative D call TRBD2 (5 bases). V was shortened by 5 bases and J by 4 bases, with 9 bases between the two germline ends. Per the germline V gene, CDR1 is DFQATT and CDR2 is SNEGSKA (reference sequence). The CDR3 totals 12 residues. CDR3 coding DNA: TGCAGTGCTGCCAGCGGATACAATGAGCAGTTCTTC. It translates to CSAASGYNEQFF.